This TCR beta chain came from a study of blood T cell repertoires in COVID-19. Overall study context: PBMCs, B-cell-depleted T cells, or T cells were the source of the cDNA or gDNA that made up the material.

V lost 5 bases and J lost 5, with 19 bases in between. CDR1 and CDR2 (germline): LNHDA, SQIVND (reference sequence). The CDR3 contains 16 residues. Per the authors' pipeline: From reference gene primer amplification, estimates of nucleated cell counts were derived. Measured with immunoSEQ multiplex PCR; TCRdb has only the in-frame clones, and not every one. V and J calls and clone size come straight from that table; D and trimming were deduced from the DNA. The sample records 150,000 to 200,000 clones, roughly 86% being singletons. J is TRBJ1-5 and V is TRBV19; D might be TRBD1 (6 bases). Sequencing was carried out using peripheral blood. The TCR originated in a man aged 50-60 years with active or convalescent COVID-19. As DNA, the CDR3 is TGTGCCAGTAGTCTGTCCAGGGGAAGGCTCGATCAGCCCCAGCATTTT. Encoded protein: CASSLSRGRLDQPQHF.